This TCR beta chain was sequenced in a study of tumor and adjacent non-tumor tissue in lung cancer. Study details: Each sample yielded approximately 4 million productive TCRbeta reads on average. General study results and limits: Tumor TCR diversity, when higher, was linked to shorter survival. Normal lung showed higher cumulative top 100 clone frequency than tumor.

About this clonotype: The antigen is undetermined. The final CDR3 position lacks the conserved phenylalanine or tryptophan, pointing to a likely read error.

The library came from three nested PCR rounds adapted from ARM-PCR protocols. TCRdb called the multiplex PCR reads again in MiXCR, with one record for every CDR3 protein. The sample holds fewer than 85,000 distinct CDR3 sequences; around 80% are singletons and the top ten take roughly 14%. This CDR3 is built from 14 residues. Looked up from germline, CDR1 is SGHAT and CDR2 is FQNNGV. The template was RNA from unsorted bulk tissue. The sample was lung tumor tissue. This sequence joins TRBV11-2 and TRBJ2-1; D is unresolved. The receptor was derived from a woman aged 45-60 years with non-small cell lung cancer. The CDR3 DNA is TGTGCAAGCAGCTTCCGAGCCCAATACAATGAGCAGTTCCTC. Translating gives CASSFRAQYNEQFL.